Shown below are 12 T cell receptor beta chains from a single sample sequenced in a study of T cell clones after liver transplantation. TCRbeta sequences of proliferating CFSE-low MLR cells were labeled alloreactive. These receptors have no known antigen. TCRdb's copy holds only in-frame clones and misses some; the assay was immunoSEQ multiplex PCR. The data contain a few hundred clones, approximately 49% of them singletons. The sequencing sample was made of CD4+ T cells from cultured PBMCs. Receptor source: a human patient who received a liver transplant. Part of the T cell pool may stem from the graft donor.

The chain recombines TRBV7-9 with TRBJ2-1; D not certain. This CDR3 region has 13 residues. Germline V gene sequence: CDR1 SEHNR, CDR2 FQNEAQ (reference sequence). The V gene lost 1 base and the J gene lost 4 bases, with 5 bases spanning the gap. The CDR3 protein is CASSLVIYNEQFF. The CDR3, as DNA: TGTGCCAGCAGCTTAGTCATATACAATGAGCAGTTCTTC.

J is TRBJ2-6 and V is TRBV27; D call uncertain. V lost 5 bases to trimming and J lost 0 bases, with 11 bases between them. CDR1 is MNHEY, CDR2 SMNVEV, per germline (reference sequence). The CDR3 sequence is 16 residues long. CDR3 sequence: CASSNPRSSGANVLTF. The CDR3 DNA is TGTGCCAGCAGTAACCCCCGGAGCTCTGGGGCCAACGTCCTGACTTTC.

This CDR3 reads CASSQGRRGLNEQFF. The DNA for the CDR3 is TGCGCCAGCAGCCAGGGCCGAAGGGGGTTGAATGAGCAGTTCTTC. The rearrangement uses TRBV10-1 and TRBJ2-1, with a possible D match to TRBD1 (6 bases). CDR1 is WNHNN and CDR2 is SYGVQD in the germline V gene (reference sequence). The CDR3 totals 15 residues. V was trimmed by 6 bases and J by 7 bases, leaving 19 bases between them.

The rearrangement uses TRBV6-5 and TRBJ1-1; perhaps TRBD1 as D (5 bases). V was cut by 5 bases and J by 7 bases, with 17 bases left in between. Germline values: CDR1 MNHEY, CDR2 SVGAGI. The CDR3 runs to 14 residues. The CDR3 coding sequence is TGTGCCAGCAGTGGGGCCGGGTCCAAGGGTGAAGCTTTCTTT. Its protein is CASSGAGSKGEAFF.

The chain employs TRBV19 and TRBJ1-5, with D possibly being TRBD1 (5 bases). The length of the CDR3 is 15 residues. Germline V gene sequence: CDR1 LNHDA, CDR2 SQIVND (reference sequence). Trimming took 4 bases from V and 3 from J, leaving 13 bases between them. DNA of the CDR3: TGTGCCAGTAGTAGCCGGGACGGATTCAATCAGCCCCAGCATTTT. Protein: CASSSRDGFNQPQHF.

This clone was counted a few times. V is TRBV4-2 and J is TRBJ2-1; tentatively, D is TRBD2 (6 bases). CDR1 and CDR2 from the germline V gene are LGHNA and YNFKEQ. V was clipped by 4 bases and J by 4 bases, with 17 bases between them. CDR3 length: 16 amino acids. CDR3 amino acids: CASSPGGSGQYNEQFF. The CDR3 nucleotides read TGTGCCAGCAGCCCCGGAGGAAGCGGGCAATACAATGAGCAGTTCTTC.

This clone was detected a few times. The chain joins TRBV6-1 to TRBJ1-5; tentative D call: TRBD1 (6 bases). There are 15 residues in the CDR3. Germline V lookup: CDR1 MNHNS, CDR2 SASEGT. Trimming removed 2 bases at V and 7 bases at J, with 15 bases between. The CDR3 protein is CASSEFRGYGQPQHF. CDR3 bases: TGTGCCAGCAGTGAATTTAGGGGGTACGGGCAGCCCCAGCATTTT.

This clone was detected a few times. This chain uses TRBV10-2 with TRBJ1-1; D possibly corresponds to TRBD1 (5 bases). This CDR3 is built from 13 residues. The germline V gene encodes CDR1 WSHSY and CDR2 SAAADI. V was shortened by 4 bases and J by 1 base, with 7 bases between the two germline ends. In DNA form, the CDR3 reads TGCGCCAGCAGTGGACAGTCGAACACTGAAGCTTTCTTT. Its protein is CASSGQSNTEAFF.

On this clone itself: A much bigger clone sits one base away, suggesting this may be a read error. V usage is TRBV30 and J usage is TRBJ1-2; 8 nucleotides align to TRBD1. The CDR3 is 16 amino acids. CDR1 GTSNPN and CDR2 SVGIG come from the germline V gene (reference sequence). Trimming removed 1 base from V and 4 bases from J; junction bases left unmatched: 11. CDR3 amino acids: CAWSGQGTGRIYGYTF. The CDR3 DNA reads TGTGCCTGGAGTGGACAGGGGACAGGCAGAATCTATGGCTACACCTTC.

This clone was found a few times. The chain carries TRBV11-3 and TRBJ2-4; no reliable D call. The ends were cut back, 4 bases at V and 6 bases at J, with 25 bases in the middle. The CDR3 is 18 residues long. Germline V gene data show CDR1 as SGHNT and CDR2 as YENEEA. The CDR3 DNA is TGTGCCAGCAGCTCCCTAAATCGCTGGGGAACCCGGGCAAACATTCAGTACTTC. Protein sequence: CASSSLNRWGTRANIQYF.

The chain carries TRBV6-5 and TRBJ1-1, with no clear D. CDR1 and CDR2 (germline): MNHEY, SVGAGI. This CDR3 comprises 13 residues. Trimming stripped 2 bases from V and 9 bases from J, with 13 bases between. The CDR3 DNA reads TGTGCCAGCAGTTACGGACGGACGGATCAAGCTTTCTTT. It encodes CASSYGRTDQAFF.

The chain joins TRBV30 to TRBJ1-6; D unresolved. Deletions cut 3 bases from V and 0 bases from J, with 12 bases between. Germline V gives CDR1 GTSNPN, CDR2 SVGIG (reference sequence). CDR3 length: 16 residues. CDR3 in amino acids: CAWRDPRSSYNSPLHF. In DNA, the CDR3 is TGTGCCTGGAGGGACCCTAGGAGCTCCTATAATTCACCCCTCCACTTT.